A single T cell receptor (beta chain) is shown here with its context. This CDR3 has 15 residues. Trimming took 6 bases from V and 3 from J; bases not matched to a gene: 10. The germline V gene has CDR1 MNHEY and CDR2 SVGAGI. This record belongs to a study of OX40 agonist ivuxolimab in advanced cancers. Study information: At doses from 0.01 to 10 mg/kg, patients were given intravenous ivuxolimab every 2 weeks.

Libraries were prepared by immunoSEQ multiplex PCR; TCRdb keeps only in-frame clonotypes and omits some of them. Among just under 85,000 clones, over 65% were seen once, and the ten largest hold under 3.5%. Blood was sampled at baseline, cycle 4 day 1, and cycle 7 day 1. The sample here was CD4+ or CD8+ T cells sorted from blood, taken in a trial of the OX40 agonist ivuxolimab. The rearrangement joins TRBV6-5 to TRBJ1-2; 7 nucleotides match TRBD1. The clonotype was recovered from an adult with an advanced solid tumor such as melanoma, head and neck, liver or kidney cancer. The CDR3 DNA follows: TGTGCCAGCAGATACCTTGTAGGGACAGACTATGGCTACACCTTC. Translated, it gives CASRYLVGTDYGYTF.